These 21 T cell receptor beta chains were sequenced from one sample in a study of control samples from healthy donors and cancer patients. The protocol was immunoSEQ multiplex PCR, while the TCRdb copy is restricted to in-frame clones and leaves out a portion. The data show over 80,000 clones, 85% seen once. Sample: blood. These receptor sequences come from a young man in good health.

CDR3 region: CASSPKTLGQANTEAFF. In DNA form, the CDR3 reads TGTGCCAGCAGCCCTAAGACTTTGGGACAGGCGAACACTGAAGCTTTCTTT. The chain has TRBV14 and TRBJ1-1; 8 nucleotides line up with TRBD1. V gave up 4 bases and J gave up 1 base; unmatched junction bases: 11. The germline V gene has CDR1 SGHDN and CDR2 FVKESK. The CDR3 is made up of 17 amino acids.

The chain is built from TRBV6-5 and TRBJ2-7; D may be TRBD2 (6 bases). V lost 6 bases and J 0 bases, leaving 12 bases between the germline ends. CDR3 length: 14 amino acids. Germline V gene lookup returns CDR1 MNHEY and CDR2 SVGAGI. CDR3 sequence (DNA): TGTGCCAGCAGATACAAGGACTACTCCTACGAGCAGTACTTC. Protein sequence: CASRYKDYSYEQYF.

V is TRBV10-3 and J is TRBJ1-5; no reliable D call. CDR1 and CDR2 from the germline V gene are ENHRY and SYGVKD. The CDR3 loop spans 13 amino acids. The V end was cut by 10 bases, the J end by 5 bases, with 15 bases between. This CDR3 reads CATHPGGDQPQHF. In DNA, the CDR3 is TGTGCCACACACCCCGGCGGGGATCAGCCCCAGCATTTT.

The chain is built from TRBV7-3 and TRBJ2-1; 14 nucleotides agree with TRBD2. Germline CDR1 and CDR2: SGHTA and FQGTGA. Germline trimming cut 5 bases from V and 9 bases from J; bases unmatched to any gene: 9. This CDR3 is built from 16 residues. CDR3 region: CASSTRLAGGIGEQFF. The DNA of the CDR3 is TGTGCCAGCAGCACTCGACTAGCGGGGGGGATCGGTGAGCAGTTCTTC.

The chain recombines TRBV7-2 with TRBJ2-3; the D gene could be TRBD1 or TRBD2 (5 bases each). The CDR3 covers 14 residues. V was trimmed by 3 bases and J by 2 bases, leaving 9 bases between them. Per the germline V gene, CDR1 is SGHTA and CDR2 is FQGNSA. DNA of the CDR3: TGTGCCAGCAGCTTTTACGGGGCCACAGATACGCAGTATTTT. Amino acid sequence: CASSFYGATDTQYF.

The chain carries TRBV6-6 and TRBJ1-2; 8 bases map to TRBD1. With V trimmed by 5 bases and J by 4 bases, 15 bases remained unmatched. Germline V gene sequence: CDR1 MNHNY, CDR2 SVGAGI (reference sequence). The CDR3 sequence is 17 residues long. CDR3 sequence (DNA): TGTGCCAGCAGTCAAACTCGACCAGGGGGCAGGGGCTATGGCTACACCTTC. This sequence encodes CASSQTRPGGRGYGYTF.

In nucleotides, the CDR3 is TGTGCCAGCAGTTACGTCACCGGGTTGGGAACAGATACGCAGTATTTT. Translating gives CASSYVTGLGTDTQYF. The chain links TRBV28 to TRBJ2-3; no reliable D call. Germline V gene lookup returns CDR1 MDHEN and CDR2 SYDVKM. Trimming took off 4 bases at V and 3 bases at J, with 17 bases between the two ends. The CDR3 totals 16 residues.

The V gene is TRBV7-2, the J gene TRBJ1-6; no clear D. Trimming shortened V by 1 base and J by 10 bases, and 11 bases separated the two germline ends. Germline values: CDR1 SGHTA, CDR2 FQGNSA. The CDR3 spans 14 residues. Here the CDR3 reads CASSLGQRISPLHF. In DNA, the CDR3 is TGTGCCAGCAGCTTAGGCCAGAGGATCTCACCCCTCCACTTT.

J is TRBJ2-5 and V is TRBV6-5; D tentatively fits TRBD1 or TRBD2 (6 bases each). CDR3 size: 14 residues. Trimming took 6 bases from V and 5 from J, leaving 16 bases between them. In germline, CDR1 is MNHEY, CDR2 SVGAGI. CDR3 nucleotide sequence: TGTGCCAGCAGGGGTAGGGGGGTTGTGGAGACCCAGTACTTC. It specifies CASRGRGVVETQYF.

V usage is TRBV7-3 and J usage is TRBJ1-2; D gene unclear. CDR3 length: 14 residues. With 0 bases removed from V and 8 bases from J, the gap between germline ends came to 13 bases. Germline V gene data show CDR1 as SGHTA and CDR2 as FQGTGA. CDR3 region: CASSLTGRSEGYTF. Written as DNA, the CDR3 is TGTGCCAGCAGCTTAACCGGCAGGTCTGAGGGCTACACCTTC.

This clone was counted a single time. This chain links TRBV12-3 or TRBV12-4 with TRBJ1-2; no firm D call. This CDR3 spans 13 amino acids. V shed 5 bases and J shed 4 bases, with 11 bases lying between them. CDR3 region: CASSRGRTYGYTF. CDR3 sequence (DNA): TGTGCCAGCAGTCGAGGACGGACCTATGGCTACACCTTC.

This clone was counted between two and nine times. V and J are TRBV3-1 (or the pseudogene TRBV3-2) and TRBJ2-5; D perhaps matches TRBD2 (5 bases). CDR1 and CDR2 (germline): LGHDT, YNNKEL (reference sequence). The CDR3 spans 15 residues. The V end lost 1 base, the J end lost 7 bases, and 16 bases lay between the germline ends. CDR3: CASSQGRAPAGTQYF. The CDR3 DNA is TGTGCCAGCAGCCAAGGTAGGGCCCCCGCGGGGACCCAGTACTTC.

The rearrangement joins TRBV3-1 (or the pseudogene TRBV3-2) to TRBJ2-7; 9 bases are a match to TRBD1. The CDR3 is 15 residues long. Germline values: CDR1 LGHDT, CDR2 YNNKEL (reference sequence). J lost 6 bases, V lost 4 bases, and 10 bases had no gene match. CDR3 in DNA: TGTGCCAGCAGCCCACGGGACAGGGACTTTCGCGAGCAGTACTTC. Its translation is CASSPRDRDFREQYF.

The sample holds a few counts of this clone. For the CDR3, the DNA is TGTGCCAGCTCACCACCGGTCGGTAATGGCTACACCTTC. Translating it yields CASSPPVGNGYTF. The chain uses TRBV18 and TRBJ1-2; no firm D call. The CDR3 has 13 amino acids. The germline gives CDR1 KGHSH, CDR2 LQKENI. V was pared by 0 bases and J by 6 bases, with 8 bases between. The entire variable domain, with the rest obtained from reference TRBV18 and TRBJ1-2, is as follows: NAGVMQNPRHLVRRRGQEARLRCSPMKGHSHVYWYRQLPEEGLKFMVYLQKENIIDESGMPKERFSAEFPKEGPSILRIQQVVRGDSAAYFCASSPPVGNGYTFGSGTRLTVV.

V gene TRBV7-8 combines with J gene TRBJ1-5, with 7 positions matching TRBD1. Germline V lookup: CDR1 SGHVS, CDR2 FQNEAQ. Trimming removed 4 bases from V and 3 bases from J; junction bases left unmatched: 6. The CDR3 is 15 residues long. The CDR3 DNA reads TGTGCCAGCAGCTCATTAGGACAGGACAATCAGCCCCAGCATTTT. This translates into CASSSLGQDNQPQHF.

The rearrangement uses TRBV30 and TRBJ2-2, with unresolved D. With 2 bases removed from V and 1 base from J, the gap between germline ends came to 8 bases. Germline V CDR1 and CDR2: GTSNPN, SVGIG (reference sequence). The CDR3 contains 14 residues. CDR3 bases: TGTGCCTGGAGTAAACGGTTGAACACCGGGGAGCTGTTTTTT. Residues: CAWSKRLNTGELFF.

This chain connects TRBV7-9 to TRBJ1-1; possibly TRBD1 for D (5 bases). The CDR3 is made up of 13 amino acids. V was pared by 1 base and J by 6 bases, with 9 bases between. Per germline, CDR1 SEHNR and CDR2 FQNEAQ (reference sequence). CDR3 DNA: TGTGCCAGCAGCTTAGGGCAGGGAGCTGAAGCTTTCTTT. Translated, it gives CASSLGQGAEAFF. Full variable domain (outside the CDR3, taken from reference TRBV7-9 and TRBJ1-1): DTGVSQNPRHKITKRGQNVTFRCDPISEHNRLYWYRQTLGQGPEFLTYFQNEAQLEKSRLLSDRFSAERPKGSFSTLEIQRTEQGDSAMYLCASSLGQGAEAFFGQGTRLTVV.

The DNA for the CDR3 is TGTGCCAGCAGCGGCACAGGGAGTACGCAGTATTTT. Its translation is CASSGTGSTQYF. The chain uses TRBV9 and TRBJ2-3; D perhaps matches TRBD1 (6 bases). The V and J ends lost 3 bases and 8 bases respectively, with 10 bases between them. Germline V gene lookup returns CDR1 SGDLS and CDR2 YYNGEE. The CDR3 length is 12 residues.

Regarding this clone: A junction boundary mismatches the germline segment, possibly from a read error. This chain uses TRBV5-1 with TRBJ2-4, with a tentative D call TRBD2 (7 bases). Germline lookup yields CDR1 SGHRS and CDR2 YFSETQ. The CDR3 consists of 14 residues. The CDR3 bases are TGCGCCCGCAGCAACCCCGGGGGCGGGGGCATTCAGTACTTC. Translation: CARSNPGGGGIQYF.

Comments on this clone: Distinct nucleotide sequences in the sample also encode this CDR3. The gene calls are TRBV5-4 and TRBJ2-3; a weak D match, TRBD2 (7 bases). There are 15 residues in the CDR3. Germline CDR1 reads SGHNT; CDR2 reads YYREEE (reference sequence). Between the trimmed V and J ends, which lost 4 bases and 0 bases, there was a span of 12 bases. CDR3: CASSQTGGSTDTQYF. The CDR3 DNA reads TGTGCCAGCAGCCAAACGGGGGGCAGCACAGATACGCAGTATTTT.

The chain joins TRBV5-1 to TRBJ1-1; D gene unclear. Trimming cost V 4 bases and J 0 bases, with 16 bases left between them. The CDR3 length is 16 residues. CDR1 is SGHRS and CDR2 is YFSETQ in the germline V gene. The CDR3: CASSPADTSLNTEAFF. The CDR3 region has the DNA TGCGCCAGCAGCCCCGCCGACACAAGTTTGAACACTGAAGCTTTCTTT.